This TCR beta chain was sequenced for a study of glioma-infiltrating T cells after dendritic cell vaccination. For the study at large: Samples are from glioblastoma patients in Phase I and II dendritic cell vaccine trials. At biweekly intervals, patients got three intradermal dendritic cell vaccine injections.

Only patients with spare fresh-frozen tumor and over two years of follow-up were included. Data came from immunoSEQ multiplex PCR; TCRdb stores just in-frame clones and leaves some out. The sample yields about 87,000 clones, roughly 90% seen once. CDR1 and CDR2 from the germline V gene are SGHRS and YFSETQ. The CDR3 extends over 14 amino acids. Trimming took off 6 bases at V and 2 bases at J, with 11 bases between the two ends. The sample in question was blood, obtained before dendritic cell vaccination. The clonotype was recovered from a human donor with glioblastoma. The V gene is TRBV5-1, the J gene TRBJ2-2; D is possibly TRBD1 (5 bases). CDR3 amino acids: CASNQGQNTGELFF. CDR3 sequence (DNA): TGCGCCAGCAACCAGGGCCAAAACACCGGGGAGCTGTTTTTT.